This T cell receptor beta chain comes out of a study of cytomegalovirus exposure and HLA in healthy donors. Profiled with immunoSEQ multiplex PCR; TCRdb holds only in-frame clones, not every one. The table has about 130,000 clones, around 90% seen once. Trimming stripped 7 bases from V and 0 bases from J, with 9 bases between. The CDR3 has 13 amino acids. Germline assignment: CDR1 WSHSY and CDR2 SAAADI. This clonotype was sampled from a woman in her 30s in good health and CMV-seropositive. What was sequenced was PBMCs. V gene TRBV10-2 combines with J gene TRBJ1-1, with a weak D call TRBD1 (6 bases). The CDR3 DNA follows: TGCGCCAGCACTGGACAGTTGAACACTGAAGCTTTCTTT. Translation gives CASTGQLNTEAFF.